This T cell receptor beta chain was obtained from a study of blood T cell repertoires in COVID-19. About the study: Samples taken during acute and convalescent COVID-19 were collected in the United States, Italy and Spain.

The germline V gene has CDR1 LNHDA and CDR2 SQIVND (reference sequence). Between the trimmed V and J ends, which lost 6 bases and 5 bases, there was a span of 7 bases. CDR3 length: 11 amino acids. Assay: immunoSEQ multiplex PCR; the TCRdb copy retains only in-frame clones and omits some. The sample carries around 77,000 clones, 83% recorded once. Patients in Seattle were enrolled during active infection, then followed longitudinally. The sample consisted of peripheral blood. The source of this sequence is a man younger than 45 with COVID-19, enrolled during active disease. V gene TRBV19 combines with J gene TRBJ2-5; tentatively, D is TRBD2 (6 bases). CDR3 loop: CASSSGETQYF. The CDR3 DNA sequence: TGTGCCAGTAGCAGCGGGGAGACCCAGTACTTC.